This is a list of T cell receptor beta chains from one sample in a study of spatial heterogeneity in lung cancer. Using its own MiXCR run on the 5' RACE reads, TCRdb lists one record per CDR3 protein. The repertoire holds about 120,000 distinct CDR3 sequences, with 10% to 15% as singletons. The starting material was PBMCs, obtained at follow-up. These receptors were collected from a male donor with early-stage non-small cell lung cancer. The CDR3 runs from the conserved cysteine through the conserved F or W. D genes are given only for firm matches. Only part of the rows carry a size: once, few, many, or a class if the clone is expanded.

>many|TRBV5-5|.|TRBJ1-4
TGTGCCAGCAGCTTGGACGCGACCCCTTATGAAAAACTGTTTTTT
CASSLDATPYEKLFF
>many|TRBV10-3|.|TRBJ2-5
TGTGCCATCTCCGGCGGGGAAGAGACCCAGTACTTC
CAISGGEETQYF
>.|TRBV28|.|TRBJ1-5
TGTGCCAGCAGTCACATTGGTCAGCCCCAGCATTTT
CASSHIGQPQHF
>few|TRBV4-1|TRBD1|TRBJ1-4
TGCGCCAGCAGCCAGAGGGACAGGGAGGCCGAAAAACTGTTTTTT
CASSQRDREAEKLFF
>.|TRBV29-1|TRBD1|TRBJ1-2
TGCAGCGTTGAAGACGGGGACAGGGCGAAAGCTAACTATGGCTACACCTTC
CSVEDGDRAKANYGYTF
>many|TRBV28|.|TRBJ2-1
TGTGCCAGCAGTTTCGTCGATGAGCAGTTCTTC
CASSFVDEQFF
>.|TRBV20-1|TRBD1|TRBJ2-2
TGCAGTGCTCACCCGGGACAGCCGAACACCGGGGAGCTGTTTTTT
CSAHPGQPNTGELFF
>.|TRBV12-3/TRBV12-4|TRBD2|TRBJ2-3
TGTGCCAGCAAGGGACTAGCGGGGATCACAGATACGCAGTATTTT
CASKGLAGITDTQYF
>few|TRBV20-1|.|TRBJ2-6
TGCAGTGCTTTTACGGCCGGGGCCAACGTCCTGACTTTC
CSAFTAGANVLTF
>few|TRBV20-1|.|TRBJ2-1
TGCAGTGCTAGAGATGTAGCCACAGCGGGCAATGAGCAGTTCTTC
CSARDVATAGNEQFF
>.|TRBV7-9|TRBD2|TRBJ2-3
TGTGCCAGCAGCCCGTGGGGCACTAGCGGGAGATCAGATACGCAGTATTTT
CASSPWGTSGRSDTQYF
>few|TRBV3-1|.|TRBJ2-3
TGTGCCAGCAGCCAAGGCCTCGGCACAGATACGCAGTATTTT
CASSQGLGTDTQYF
>few|TRBV7-9|TRBD1|TRBJ2-7
TGTGCCAGCAGCTCGCCCCGGACAGGGAAAGCGGGCGAGCAGTACTTC
CASSSPRTGKAGEQYF
>.|TRBV5-1|.|TRBJ2-5
TGCGCCAGCAGCCCCGTGGGGACTCAAGAGACCCAGTACTTC
CASSPVGTQETQYF
>many|TRBV20-1|TRBD1|TRBJ2-1
TGCAGTGCCCCCCCTCCCGGGACAGGGAACAATGAGCAGTTCTTC
CSAPPPGTGNNEQFF
>few|TRBV28|TRBD1|TRBJ2-7
TGTGCCAGCAGTTCCGGGACAGGGTTTTCGCAGTACGAGCAGTACTTC
CASSSGTGFSQYEQYF
>many|TRBV7-9|TRBD1|TRBJ2-7
TGTGCCAGCAGCCTCAGACAGGGTAACTACGAGCAGTACTTC
CASSLRQGNYEQYF
>.|TRBV15|TRBD1|TRBJ2-2
TGTGCCACCAGGGGGACAGGGCGGACCGGGGAGCTGTTTTTT
CATRGTGRTGELFF
>many|TRBV6-6|TRBD1|TRBJ2-7
TGTGCCAGCAGGTCGACAGGGAGTATCTACGAGCAGTACTTC
CASRSTGSIYEQYF
>.|TRBV28|.|TRBJ2-3
TGTGCCACCGGCGTGAAGAGCACAGATACGCAGTATTTT
CATGVKSTDTQYF
>many|TRBV6-2/TRBV6-3|.|TRBJ1-6
TGTGCCAGCAACGGACAGATCTATAATTCACCCCTCCACTTT
CASNGQIYNSPLHF
>many|TRBV4-1|.|TRBJ2-1
TGCGCCAGCAGCCAAGATGGGGCGCACAATGAGCAGTTCTTC
CASSQDGAHNEQFF
>many|TRBV18|TRBD1|TRBJ1-2
TGTGCCAGCTCACCAGATCCCGGGACAGGGCGTGACTATGGCTACACCTTC
CASSPDPGTGRDYGYTF
>few|TRBV6-2/TRBV6-3|.|TRBJ2-6
TGTGCCAGCAGTCCCCATAGGGCTGGGGCCAACGTCCTGACTTTC
CASSPHRAGANVLTF
>many|TRBV7-2|TRBD1|TRBJ1-2
TGTGCCAGCAGCTTAGGGGACAGGTTTAATGGCTACACCTTC
CASSLGDRFNGYTF
>.|TRBV24-1|.|TRBJ2-3
TGTGCCACCAGTGATAGCCTCGATACGGCAGATACGCAGTATTTT
CATSDSLDTADTQYF
>few|TRBV3-1|TRBD1|TRBJ1-6
TGTGCCAGCAGCCAAGATGCGACAGGGCCCCATAATTCACCCCTCCACTTT
CASSQDATGPHNSPLHF
>few|TRBV18|.|TRBJ1-3
TGTGCCAGCTCACCCACCGACGGCCCTGGAAACACCATATATTTT
CASSPTDGPGNTIYF
>many|TRBV7-9|.|TRBJ2-2
TGTGCCAGCAGCAGGGACGCTGGAAACACCGGGGAGCTGTTTTTT
CASSRDAGNTGELFF
>many|TRBV29-1|TRBD1|TRBJ1-1
TGCAGCGTAGGGAAGGGGGCCATGAACACTGAAGCTTTCTTT
CSVGKGAMNTEAFF
>few|TRBV6-4|.|TRBJ2-3
TGTGCCAGCAGTGACTCCTTTACGGGCACAGATACGCAGTATTTT
CASSDSFTGTDTQYF
>.|TRBV11-2|TRBD2|TRBJ2-1
TGTGCCAGCAGCGCGGGGGGAACGGGCATGTTCAATGAGCAGTTCTTC
CASSAGGTGMFNEQFF
>.|TRBV12-3/TRBV12-4|.|TRBJ2-5
TGTGCCAGCAGACCTACTAGTTTCGAGACCCAGTACTTC
CASRPTSFETQYF
>many|TRBV20-1|TRBD1|TRBJ2-6
TGCAGTGCTAGAACCGGACAGGCCTGGGCCAACGTCCTGACTTTC
CSARTGQAWANVLTF
>many|TRBV20-1|.|TRBJ2-1
TGCAGTGCGCGGGGGCATCAGCGGAGTAGCTCCTACAATGAGCAGTTCTTC
CSARGHQRSSSYNEQFF
>few|TRBV6-1|.|TRBJ1-5
TGTGCCAGCAGCAAACAGGGAGGCAATCAGCCCCAGCATTTT
CASSKQGGNQPQHF
>.|TRBV5-5|.|TRBJ2-7
TGTGCCAGCGTCAAGACCCTTTTCGAGGTCTACGAGCAGTACTTC
CASVKTLFEVYEQYF
>few|TRBV5-6|.|TRBJ2-3
TGTGCCAGCAGCTTGGTCGGGGGGCCAGAAAATACGCAGTATTTT
CASSLVGGPENTQYF
>.|TRBV7-3|.|TRBJ2-2
TGTGCCAGCAGCCCGAGAAACACCGGGGAGCTGTTTTTT
CASSPRNTGELFF
>.|TRBV5-5|.|TRBJ1-5
TGTGCCAGCAGCTTGGGGAGGGCTAATAATCAGCCCCAGCATTTT
CASSLGRANNQPQHF
>many|TRBV5-6|.|TRBJ2-5
TGTGCCAGCAGCACCGGGACGGTTCAGACCCAGTACTTC
CASSTGTVQTQYF
>many|TRBV9|TRBD2|TRBJ2-3
TGTGCCAGCAGTTTAAGGACTAGCGCGAGGATCACAGATACGCAGTATTTT
CASSLRTSARITDTQYF
>many|TRBV6-5|TRBD1|TRBJ1-4
TGTGCCAGCAGTTACCGCACTGGGCAGGGGGGAAAACTGTTTTTT
CASSYRTGQGGKLFF
>.|TRBV12-3/TRBV12-4|.|TRBJ2-7
TGTGCCAGCAGTGTTGACAGCCTCTCCTACGAGCAGTACTTC
CASSVDSLSYEQYF
>few|TRBV20-1|TRBD1|TRBJ2-5
TGCAGTGCCCCGGACAGGGGAAAGACCCAGTACTTC
CSAPDRGKTQYF
>.|TRBV24-1|TRBD1|TRBJ2-1
TGTGCCACCAGTGACGCCTCGGACAGGGGGTCCTACAATGAGCAGTTCTTC
CATSDASDRGSYNEQFF
>many|TRBV4-1|TRBD2|TRBJ2-5
TGCGCCAGCAGCCCGGAGCGGGGGGGGGAGACCCAGTACTTC
CASSPERGGETQYF
>many|TRBV10-3|TRBD2|TRBJ2-3
TGTGCCATCAGTGAAGGTACTAGCGGAAGCACAGATACGCAGTATTTT
CAISEGTSGSTDTQYF
>few|TRBV20-1|.|TRBJ2-4
TGCAGTGCTAGATACGGGTACTCAGCCAAAAACATTCAGTACTTC
CSARYGYSAKNIQYF
>few|TRBV29-1|TRBD1|TRBJ2-1
TGCAGCGTTGATGACAGGGGCTTGGGGAATGAGCAGTTCTTC
CSVDDRGLGNEQFF
>few|TRBV4-2|.|TRBJ2-1
TGTGCCAGCAGCCAAGGGACAGCCACCCGATACAATGAGCAGTTCTTC
CASSQGTATRYNEQFF
>many|TRBV5-1|.|TRBJ1-6
TGCGCCAGCAGCTTGTACCTCTATAATTCACCCCTCCACTTT
CASSLYLYNSPLHF
>many|TRBV7-2|.|TRBJ2-7
TGTGCCAGCAGCATAGGGACAAGGGGCCTGGAGCAGTACTTC
CASSIGTRGLEQYF